This is a list of T cell receptor beta chains from one sample in a study of control samples from healthy donors and cancer patients. Generated by immunoSEQ multiplex PCR, the TCRdb table keeps only in-frame clones and is missing some. The sample has fewer than 200,000 clones; around 94% are singletons. The source material was blood. These receptors all stem from a man aged 25 to 40 in good health. Each CDR3 is given without its conserved first and last residue. The D gene is left open where the match is weak.

J gene | D gene | V gene | CDR3 protein
TRBJ2-7 | - | TRBV6-5 | ASSYSAGKAYEQY
TRBJ2-7 | TRBD1 | TRBV7-9 | ASSPRQGSHEQY
TRBJ2-7 | - | TRBV14 | ASSPTISSYEQY
TRBJ1-2 | - | TRBV18 | ASSPGERQGHYGYT
TRBJ2-1 | - | TRBV5-1 | ASSPGGVSGHNEQF
TRBJ1-6 | - | TRBV28 | ASSSAVNSPLH
TRBJ2-3 | - | TRBV27 | ASSLFGAQRTQY
TRBJ2-3 | TRBD2 | TRBV7-9 | ASSLGLAEDTQY
TRBJ1-4 | - | TRBV4-2 | ASSQDRGGTNEKLF
TRBJ1-6 | TRBD1 | TRBV7-3 | ASSFGTGGNSPLH
TRBJ2-5 | - | TRBV11-3 | ASSFGIQETQY
TRBJ1-6 | TRBD1 | TRBV7-9 | ASSLPGGNSPLH
TRBJ2-2 | - | TRBV12-3/TRBV12-4 | ASSLRGSGELF
TRBJ1-1 | - | TRBV28 | ASNPPMNTEAF
TRBJ1-1 | TRBD1 | TRBV7-8 | ASSPRQGAAFNTEAF
TRBJ2-5 | TRBD2 | TRBV6-1 | ASSELLARGETQY
TRBJ1-3 | - | TRBV9 | ASSVTSGQRNTIY
TRBJ2-5 | TRBD2 | TRBV7-7 | ASSLGGTSQETQY
TRBJ1-5 | - | TRBV19 | ASSIGGDSNQPQH
TRBJ2-5 | TRBD2 | TRBV20-1 | SASSPSGNQETQY
TRBJ1-4 | TRBD1 | TRBV10-3 | AISQILLQGAGEKLF
TRBJ1-2 | - | TRBV11-2 | ASSDRDLLNYGYT
TRBJ2-7 | - | TRBV4-3 | ASSHRQAYEQY
TRBJ2-1 | - | TRBV5-6 | ASSELTGFGNEQF
TRBJ2-1 | - | TRBV9 | ASSERVALSYNEQF
TRBJ2-7 | TRBD1 | TRBV27 | ASSWGTGGPYEQY
TRBJ2-2 | - | TRBV30 | AWSVLGGGAGELF
TRBJ1-3 | - | TRBV3-1/TRBV3-2 | ASSQLSVYGNTIY
TRBJ2-7 | TRBD2 | TRBV24-1 | ATSDPGLGYEQY
TRBJ1-2 | - | TRBV5-1 | AKGQNYGYT
TRBJ2-3 | TRBD1 | TRBV29-1 | SVEEGTGGLY
TRBJ1-2 | TRBD1 | TRBV7-2 | ASSLGGGGDGYT
TRBJ1-3 | TRBD1 | TRBV9 | ASSVGQGVGNTIY
TRBJ2-2 | - | TRBV6-6 | ASIPVGVAGELF
TRBJ1-2 | - | TRBV6-1 | ASSEARTRAGYT
TRBJ1-5 | TRBD1 | TRBV5-8 | ASSPRGNQPQH
TRBJ2-7 | TRBD1 | TRBV27 | ASSPGQGLYEQY
TRBJ1-6 | - | TRBV5-4 | ASSLGDSYNSPLH
TRBJ2-1 | TRBD2 | TRBV27 | ASSPRLAGSYNEQF
TRBJ2-4 | - | TRBV19 | ASTQLGGSGNIQY
TRBJ2-5 | - | TRBV7-9 | ASRPTRTALTQY
TRBJ1-5 | - | TRBV3-1/TRBV3-2 | ASSKQGSNQPQH
TRBJ1-1 | TRBD1 | TRBV18 | ASSDRKTEAF
TRBJ2-6 | TRBD1 | TRBV6-2/TRBV6-3 | ASSRTGGGGANVLT
TRBJ2-1 | TRBD1 | TRBV30 | AWSPGQPPHHEQF
TRBJ2-7 | - | TRBV5-5 | ASSSGGQLSYEQY
TRBJ2-5 | - | TRBV3-1/TRBV3-2 | ASSRGTYQETQY
TRBJ2-4 | - | TRBV19 | ASSIGQGGAQY
TRBJ1-1 | - | TRBV7-9 | ASSSLMNTEAF
TRBJ2-2 | - | TRBV4-2 | ASSQGQDTGELF